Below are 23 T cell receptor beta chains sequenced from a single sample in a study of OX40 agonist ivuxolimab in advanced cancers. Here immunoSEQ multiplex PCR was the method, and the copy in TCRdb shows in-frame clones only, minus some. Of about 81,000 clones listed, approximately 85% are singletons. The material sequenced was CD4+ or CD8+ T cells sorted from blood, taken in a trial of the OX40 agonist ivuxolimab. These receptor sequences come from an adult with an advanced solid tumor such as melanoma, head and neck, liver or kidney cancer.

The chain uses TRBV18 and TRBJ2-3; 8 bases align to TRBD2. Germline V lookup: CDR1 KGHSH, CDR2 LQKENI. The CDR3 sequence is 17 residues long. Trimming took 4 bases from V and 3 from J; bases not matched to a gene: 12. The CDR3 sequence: CASSRRSSGGETDTQYF. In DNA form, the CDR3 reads TGTGCCAGCTCACGAAGATCTTCGGGGGGGGAGACAGATACGCAGTATTTT.

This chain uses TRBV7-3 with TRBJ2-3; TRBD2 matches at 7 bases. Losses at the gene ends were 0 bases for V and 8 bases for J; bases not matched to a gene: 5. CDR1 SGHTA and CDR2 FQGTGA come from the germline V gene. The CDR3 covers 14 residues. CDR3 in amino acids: CASSLTRERGTQYF. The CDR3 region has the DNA TGTGCCAGCAGCTTAACAAGGGAGCGGGGTACGCAGTATTTT.

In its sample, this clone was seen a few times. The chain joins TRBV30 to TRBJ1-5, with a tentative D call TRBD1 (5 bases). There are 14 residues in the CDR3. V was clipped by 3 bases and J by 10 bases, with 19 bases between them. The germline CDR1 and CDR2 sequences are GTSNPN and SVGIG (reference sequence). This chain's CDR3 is CAWRGVSAYEPQHF. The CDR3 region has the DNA TGTGCCTGGAGAGGGGTTTCCGCTTACGAACCCCAGCATTTT.

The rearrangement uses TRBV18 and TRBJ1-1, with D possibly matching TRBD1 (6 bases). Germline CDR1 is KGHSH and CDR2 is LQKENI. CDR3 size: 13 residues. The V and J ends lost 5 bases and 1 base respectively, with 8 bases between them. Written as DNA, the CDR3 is TGTGCCAGCTCAGGGGGCAGGAACACTGAAGCTTTCTTT. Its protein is CASSGGRNTEAFF.

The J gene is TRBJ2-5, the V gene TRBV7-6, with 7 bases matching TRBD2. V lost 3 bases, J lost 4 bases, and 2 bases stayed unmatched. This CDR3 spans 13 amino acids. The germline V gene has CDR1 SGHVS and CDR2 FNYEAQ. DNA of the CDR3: TGTGCCAGCAGCTTGGGGGGGACAGAGACCCAGTACTTC. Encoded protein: CASSLGGTETQYF. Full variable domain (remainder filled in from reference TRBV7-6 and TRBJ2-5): GAGVSQSPRYKVTKRGQDVALRCDPISGHVSLYWYRQALGQGPEFLTYFNYEAQQDKSGLPNDRFSAERPEGSISTLTIQRTEQRDSAMYRCASSLGGTETQYFGPGTRLLVL.

The CDR3 loop is CASSEAGVAYRGQPQHF. DNA of the CDR3: TGTGCCAGCAGTGAAGCAGGGGTCGCATACAGGGGGCAGCCCCAGCATTTT. The chain recombines TRBV6-1 with TRBJ1-5; 8 bases line up with TRBD1. Per the germline V gene, CDR1 is MNHNS and CDR2 is SASEGT. There are 17 residues in the CDR3. J lost 7 bases, V lost 0 bases, and 11 bases had no gene match.

The CDR3 region is CASKETGGGEKLFF. CDR3 DNA: TGTGCCAGCAAGGAGACAGGGGGCGGAGAAAAACTGTTTTTT. This chain uses TRBV11-2 with TRBJ1-4; 10 nucleotides align to TRBD1. V shed 7 bases and J 8 bases; nucleotides not matched to a gene: 7. The CDR3 is made up of 14 amino acids. In germline, CDR1 is SGHAT, CDR2 FQNNGV. Filled out from reference TRBV11-2 and TRBJ1-4, the complete variable domain reads EAGVAQSPRYKIIEKRQSVAFWCNPISGHATLYWYQQILGQGPKLLIQFQNNGVVDDSQLPKDRFSAERLKGVDSTLKIQPAKLEDSAVYLCASKETGGGEKLFFGSGTQLSVL.

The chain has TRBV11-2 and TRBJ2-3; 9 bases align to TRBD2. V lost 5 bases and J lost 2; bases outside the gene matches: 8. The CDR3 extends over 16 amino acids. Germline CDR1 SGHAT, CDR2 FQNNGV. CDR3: CASSPIRGGVTDTQYF. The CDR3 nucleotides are TGTGCCAGCAGCCCGATCCGCGGGGGGGTCACAGATACGCAGTATTTT.

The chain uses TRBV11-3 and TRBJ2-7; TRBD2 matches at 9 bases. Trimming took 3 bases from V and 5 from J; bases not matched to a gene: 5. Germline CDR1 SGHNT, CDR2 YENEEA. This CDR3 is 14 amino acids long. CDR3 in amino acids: CASSFSGRNNEQYF. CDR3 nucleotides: TGTGCCAGCAGCTTCAGCGGGAGGAACAACGAGCAGTACTTC.

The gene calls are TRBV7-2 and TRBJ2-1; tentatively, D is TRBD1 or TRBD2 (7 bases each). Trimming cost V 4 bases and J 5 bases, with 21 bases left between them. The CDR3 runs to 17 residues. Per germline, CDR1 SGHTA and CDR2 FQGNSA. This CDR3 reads CASSYATGRGVNNEQFF. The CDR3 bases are TGTGCCAGCAGCTACGCGACAGGGAGGGGGGTGAACAATGAGCAGTTCTTC.

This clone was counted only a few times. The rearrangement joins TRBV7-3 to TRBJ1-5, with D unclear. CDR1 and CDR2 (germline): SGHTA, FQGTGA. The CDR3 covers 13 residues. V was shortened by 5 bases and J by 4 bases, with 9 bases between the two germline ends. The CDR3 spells CASSADGNQPQHF. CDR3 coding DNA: TGTGCCAGCAGCGCGGACGGGAATCAGCCCCAGCATTTT.

Written as DNA, the CDR3 is TGTGCCAGCAGCTGGACCTTGAACACTGAAGCTTTCTTT. Translating gives CASSWTLNTEAFF. The chain recombines TRBV5-5 with TRBJ1-1; D unresolved. CDR3 length: 13 amino acids. Germline CDR1 SGHKS, CDR2 YYEKEE (reference sequence). V lost 3 bases and J lost 0, with 6 bases in between.

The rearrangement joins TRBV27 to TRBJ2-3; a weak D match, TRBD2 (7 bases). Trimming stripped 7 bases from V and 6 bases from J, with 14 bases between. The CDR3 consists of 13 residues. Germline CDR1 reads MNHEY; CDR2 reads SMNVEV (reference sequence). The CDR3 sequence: CASMGGRSDTQYF. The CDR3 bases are TGTGCCAGCATGGGGGGGCGGTCGGATACGCAGTATTTT.

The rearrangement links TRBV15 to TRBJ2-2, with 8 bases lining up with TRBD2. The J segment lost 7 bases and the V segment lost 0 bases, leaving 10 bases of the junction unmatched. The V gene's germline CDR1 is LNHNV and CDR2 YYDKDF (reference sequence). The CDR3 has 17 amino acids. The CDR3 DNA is TGTGCCACCAGCAGAGAACAGACTAGCGTACGGAACGGGGAGCTGTTTTTT. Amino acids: CATSREQTSVRNGELFF.

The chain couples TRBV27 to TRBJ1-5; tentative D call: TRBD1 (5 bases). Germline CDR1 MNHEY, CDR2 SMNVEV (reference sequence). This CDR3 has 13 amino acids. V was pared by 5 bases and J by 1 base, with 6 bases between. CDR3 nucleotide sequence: TGTGCCAGCAGTCGACAGAGCAATCAGCCCCAGCATTTT. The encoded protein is CASSRQSNQPQHF.

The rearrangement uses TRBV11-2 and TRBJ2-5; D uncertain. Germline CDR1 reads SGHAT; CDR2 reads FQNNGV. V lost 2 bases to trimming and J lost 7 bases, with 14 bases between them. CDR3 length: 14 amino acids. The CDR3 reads CASSLIDRSATQYF. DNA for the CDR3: TGTGCCAGCAGCTTAATTGATCGATCGGCGACCCAGTACTTC.

The DNA for the CDR3 is TGTGCCAGCAGGAGGGCCCAAGAGACCCAGTACTTC. It codes for CASRRAQETQYF. J is TRBJ2-5 and V is TRBV2; possible D gene TRBD2, 5 bases. The V end was cut by 6 bases, the J end by 1 base, with 6 bases between. Germline V gives CDR1 SNHLY, CDR2 FYNNEI. CDR3 size: 12 residues.

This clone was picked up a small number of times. In nucleotides, the CDR3 is TGTGCCAGCAGTTTAGACAGGGGAAACACTGAAGCTTTCTTT. It codes for CASSLDRGNTEAFF. V and J are TRBV28 and TRBJ1-1; 8 nucleotides match TRBD1. CDR1 and CDR2 from the germline V gene are MDHEN and SYDVKM. CDR3 length: 14 amino acids. After removal of 2 bases from V and 2 bases from J, the junction contained 1 base not matched to a gene. Combining the CDR3 with reference TRBV28 and TRBJ1-1 gives the whole variable domain DVKVTQSSRYLVKRTGEKVFLECVQDMDHENMFWYRQDPGLGLRLIYFSYDVKMKEKGDIPEGYSVSREKKERFSLILESASTNQTSMYLCASSLDRGNTEAFFGQGTRLTVV.

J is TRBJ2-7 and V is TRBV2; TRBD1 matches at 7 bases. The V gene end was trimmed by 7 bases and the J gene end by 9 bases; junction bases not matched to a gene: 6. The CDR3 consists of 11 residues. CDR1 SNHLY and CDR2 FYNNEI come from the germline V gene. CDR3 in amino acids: CASKGQLGQYF. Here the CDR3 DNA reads TGTGCCAGCAAGGGACAGCTGGGGCAGTACTTC.

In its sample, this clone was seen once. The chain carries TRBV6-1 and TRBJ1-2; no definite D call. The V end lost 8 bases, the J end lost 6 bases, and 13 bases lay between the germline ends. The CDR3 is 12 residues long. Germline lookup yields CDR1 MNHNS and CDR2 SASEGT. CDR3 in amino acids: CASAHTSNGYTF. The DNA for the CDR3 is TGTGCCAGCGCTCACACCTCAAATGGCTACACCTTC.

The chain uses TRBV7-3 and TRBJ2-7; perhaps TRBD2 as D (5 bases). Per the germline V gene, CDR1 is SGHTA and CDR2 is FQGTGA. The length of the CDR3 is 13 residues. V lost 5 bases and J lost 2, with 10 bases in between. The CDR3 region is CASSPPGAYEQYF. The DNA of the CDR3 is TGTGCCAGCAGCCCCCCCGGGGCCTACGAGCAGTACTTC.

CDR3 region: CASSAGAYEQYF. The DNA for the CDR3 is TGTGCCAGCAGTGCTGGGGCCTACGAGCAGTACTTC. The chain couples TRBV2 to TRBJ2-7; D gene unclear. V was shortened by 4 bases and J by 2 bases, with 6 bases between the two germline ends. This CDR3 has 12 amino acids. Germline V gene data show CDR1 as SNHLY and CDR2 as FYNNEI.

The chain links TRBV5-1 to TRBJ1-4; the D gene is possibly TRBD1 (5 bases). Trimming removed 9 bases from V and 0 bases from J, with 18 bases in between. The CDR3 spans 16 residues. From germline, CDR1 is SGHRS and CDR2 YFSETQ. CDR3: CATSVGEVSTNEKLFF. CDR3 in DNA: TGCGCCACCTCCGTAGGGGAAGTCTCAACTAATGAAAAACTGTTTTTT.